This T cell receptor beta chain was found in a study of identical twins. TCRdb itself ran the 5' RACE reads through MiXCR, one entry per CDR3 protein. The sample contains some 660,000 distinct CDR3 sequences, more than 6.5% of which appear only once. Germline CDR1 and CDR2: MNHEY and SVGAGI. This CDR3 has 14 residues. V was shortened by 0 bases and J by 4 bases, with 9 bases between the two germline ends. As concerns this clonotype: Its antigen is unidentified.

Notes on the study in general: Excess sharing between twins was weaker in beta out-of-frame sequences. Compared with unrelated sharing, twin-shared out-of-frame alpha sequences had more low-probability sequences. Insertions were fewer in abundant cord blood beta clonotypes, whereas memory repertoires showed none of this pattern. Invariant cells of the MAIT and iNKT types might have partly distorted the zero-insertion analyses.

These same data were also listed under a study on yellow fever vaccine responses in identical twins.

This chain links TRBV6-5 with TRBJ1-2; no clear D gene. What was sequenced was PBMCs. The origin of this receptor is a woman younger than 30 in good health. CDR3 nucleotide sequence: TGTGCCAGCAGTTACTCCGCACTATCCTATGGCTACACCTTC. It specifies CASSYSALSYGYTF.